This TCR beta chain stems from a study of T cell repertoires in cytomegalovirus infection. Study background: Both CMV infection and a matching HLA type were indicated by public TCR beta signatures. Study-wide points: Within the response measured ex vivo, HLA-C-restricted CMV-specific TCR beta clonotypes were dominant.

A remark on this clonotype: Its antigen is unknown.

The CDR3 runs to 15 residues. V gave up 1 base and J gave up 2 bases, with 9 bases separating them. The germline CDR1 and CDR2 sequences are SGHVS and FQNEAQ. TCRdb independently ran MiXCR on the reads; one entry per CDR3 protein. The sample carries 51,000 or so distinct CDR3 sequences, 15% to 20% recorded once. The gene calls are TRBV7-8 and TRBJ2-1, with a weak D call TRBD1 (5 bases). This clonotype was obtained from a human donor in good health (CMV status not recorded). Some clones in this sample may be carry-over from other donors' samples. The sequencing here drew on CD8+ T cells from cultured PBMCs, taken from culture after CMV antigen stimulation. CDR3 loop: CASSLGTIAYNEQFF. The CDR3 DNA follows: TGTGCCAGCAGCTTAGGGACAATCGCCTACAATGAGCAGTTCTTC.